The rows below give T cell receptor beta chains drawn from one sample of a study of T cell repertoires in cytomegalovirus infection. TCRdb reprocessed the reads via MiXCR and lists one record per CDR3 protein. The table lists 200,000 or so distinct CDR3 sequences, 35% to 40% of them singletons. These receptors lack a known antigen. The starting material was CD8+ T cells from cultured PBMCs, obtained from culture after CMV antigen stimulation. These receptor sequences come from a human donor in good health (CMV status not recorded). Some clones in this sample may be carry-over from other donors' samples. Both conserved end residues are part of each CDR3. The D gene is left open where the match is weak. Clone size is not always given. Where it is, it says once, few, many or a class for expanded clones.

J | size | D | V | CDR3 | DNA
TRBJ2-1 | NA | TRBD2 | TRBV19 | CASSPGLAWEEQFF | TGTGCCAGTAGTCCGGGACTAGCGTGGGAAGAGCAGTTCTTC
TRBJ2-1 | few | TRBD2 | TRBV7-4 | CASSPILAGAGNEQFF | TGTGCCAGCAGCCCAATACTAGCGGGAGCTGGGAATGAGCAGTTCTTC
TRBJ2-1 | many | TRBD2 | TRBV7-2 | CASSSSGRGSYNEQFF | TGTGCCAGCAGCTCCAGCGGGAGGGGCTCCTACAATGAGCAGTTCTTC
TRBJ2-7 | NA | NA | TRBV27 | CASSLSRVAASYEQYF | TGTGCCAGCAGCCTATCGAGGGTAGCGGCATCCTACGAGCAGTACTTC
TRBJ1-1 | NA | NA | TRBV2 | CASISQGHTEAFF | TGTGCCAGCATAAGTCAGGGCCACACTGAAGCTTTCTTT
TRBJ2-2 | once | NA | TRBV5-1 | CASSLIRNSRWTGELFF | TGCGCCAGCAGCTTAATCCGAAACTCCCGTTGGACCGGGGAGCTGTTTTTT
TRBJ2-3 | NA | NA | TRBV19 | CASSTPSPRTDYTDTQYF | TGTGCCAGTAGTACACCAAGCCCCAGGACAGACTACACAGATACGCAGTATTTT
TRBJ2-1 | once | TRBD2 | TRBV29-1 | CSVEDIGLAGSSYNEQFF | TGCAGCGTTGAAGATATTGGACTAGCGGGTAGCTCCTACAATGAGCAGTTCTTC
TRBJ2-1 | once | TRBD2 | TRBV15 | CATSRDQLAGASYNEQFF | TGTGCCACCAGCAGAGATCAACTAGCGGGGGCGTCCTACAATGAGCAGTTCTTC
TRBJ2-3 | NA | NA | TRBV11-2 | CASSPGTYTDTQYF | TGTGCCAGCAGCCCCGGGACGTACACAGATACGCAGTATTTT
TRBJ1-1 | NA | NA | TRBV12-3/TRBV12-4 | CASSPPVIPGEAVRVGEAFF | TGTGCCAGCAGTCCTCCAGTGATTCCGGGTGAAGCGGTAAGAGTGGGTGAAGCTTTCTTT
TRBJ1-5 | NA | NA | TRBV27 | CASSLRGAQPQHF | TGTGCCAGCAGCCTTAGAGGGGCTCAGCCCCAGCATTTT
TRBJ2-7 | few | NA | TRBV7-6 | CASSLIRGAAYYEQYF | TGTGCCAGCAGCTTAATCAGGGGGGCAGCTTACTACGAGCAGTACTTC
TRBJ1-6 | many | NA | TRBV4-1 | CASSHPNSPLHF | TGCGCCAGCAGCCATCCCAATTCACCCCTCCACTTT
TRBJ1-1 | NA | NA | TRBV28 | CASSLGYPNTEAFF | TGTGCCAGCAGTTTGGGGTATCCTAACACTGAAGCTTTCTTT
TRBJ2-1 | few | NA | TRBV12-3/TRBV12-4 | CASSSHGDEQFF | TGTGCCAGCAGTTCCCACGGGGACGAGCAGTTCTTC
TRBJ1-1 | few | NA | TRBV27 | CASSLSPGSSEAFF | TGTGCCAGCAGTTTATCGCCAGGGTCCTCTGAAGCTTTCTTT
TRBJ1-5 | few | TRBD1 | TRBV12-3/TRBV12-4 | CASTPRGSNQPQHF | TGTGCCAGCACTCCCAGGGGGAGCAATCAGCCCCAGCATTTT
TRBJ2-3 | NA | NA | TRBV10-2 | CASSEYGATDTQYF | TGCGCCAGCAGTGAGTATGGGGCCACAGATACGCAGTATTTT
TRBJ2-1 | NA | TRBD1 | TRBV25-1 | CAPECRQGIWDEQFF | TGTGCCCCCGAGTGCCGACAGGGTATTTGGGATGAGCAGTTCTTC
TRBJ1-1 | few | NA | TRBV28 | CASRRGGTNTEAFF | TGTGCCAGCAGACGGGGAGGGACTAACACTGAAGCTTTCTTT
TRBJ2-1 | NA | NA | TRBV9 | CASSVDAGPYNEQFF | TGTGCCAGCAGCGTAGATGCGGGGCCATACAATGAGCAGTTCTTC
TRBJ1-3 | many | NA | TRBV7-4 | CASSTQAGGNTIYF | TGTGCCAGCAGCACCCAAGCAGGTGGAAACACCATATATTTT
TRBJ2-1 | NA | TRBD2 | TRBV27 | CASRKAGGGSNEQFF | TGTGCCAGCAGAAAAGCGGGAGGAGGGTCCAATGAGCAGTTCTTC
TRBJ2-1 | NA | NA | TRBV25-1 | CASQISSYNEQFF | TGTGCCAGTCAAATCAGCTCCTACAATGAGCAGTTCTTC
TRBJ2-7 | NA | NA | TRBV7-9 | CASSSSDTSSYEQYF | TGTGCCAGCAGCTCATCAGACACGAGCTCCTACGAGCAGTACTTC
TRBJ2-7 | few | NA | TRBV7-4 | CASSHPRDGSSYEQYF | TGTGCCAGCAGCCACCCCCGGGACGGGAGCTCCTACGAGCAGTACTTC
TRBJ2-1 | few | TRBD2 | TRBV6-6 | CASTPGREGPYNEQFF | TGTGCCAGCACCCCCGGGCGGGAGGGCCCCTACAATGAGCAGTTCTTC
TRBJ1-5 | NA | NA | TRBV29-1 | CSVVMEAGNQPQHF | TGCAGCGTTGTAATGGAGGCAGGGAATCAGCCCCAGCATTTT
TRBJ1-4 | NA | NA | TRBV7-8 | CASSLLRATSRGTNEKLFF | TGTGCCAGCAGCTTACTCAGGGCCACCTCCCGAGGAACTAATGAAAAACTGTTTTTT
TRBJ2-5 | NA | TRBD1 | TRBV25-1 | CATSLGDSSGETQYF | TGTGCCACCTCTCTTGGGGACAGCTCTGGAGAGACCCAGTACTTC
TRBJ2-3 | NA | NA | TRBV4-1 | CASSQDPAVGKRTDTQYF | TGCGCCAGCAGCCAAGATCCAGCTGTGGGGAAGAGGACAGATACGCAGTATTTT
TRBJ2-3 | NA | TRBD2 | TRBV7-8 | CASSRIAGASTDTQYF | TGTGCCAGCAGCCGGATAGCGGGGGCTAGCACAGATACGCAGTATTTT
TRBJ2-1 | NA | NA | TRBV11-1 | CASSLTGQRASYNEQFF | TGTGCCAGCAGCTTGACGGGTCAGCGGGCCTCCTACAATGAGCAGTTCTTC
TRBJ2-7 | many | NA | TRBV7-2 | CASSFPRRTYEQYF | TGTGCCAGCAGCTTCCCTCGACGGACGTACGAGCAGTACTTC
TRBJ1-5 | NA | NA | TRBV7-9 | CASSSGLYNQPQHF | TGTGCCAGCAGCTCCGGACTGTACAATCAGCCCCAGCATTTT
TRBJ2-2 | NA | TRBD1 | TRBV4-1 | CASSDSKTGGETGELFF | TGTGCCAGCAGTGATTCTAAGACAGGGGGTGAAACCGGGGAGCTGTTTTTT
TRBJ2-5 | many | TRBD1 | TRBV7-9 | CASSSGQGAGQETQYF | TGTGCCAGCAGCTCCGGACAGGGGGCGGGTCAAGAGACCCAGTACTTC
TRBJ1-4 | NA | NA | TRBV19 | CASSPRGGGYEKLFF | TGTGCCAGTAGTCCCCGTGGAGGGGGATATGAAAAACTGTTTTTT
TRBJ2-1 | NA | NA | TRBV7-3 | CASSLGRRKGGEQFF | TGTGCCAGCAGCTTAGGGCGTAGAAAGGGGGGTGAGCAGTTCTTC
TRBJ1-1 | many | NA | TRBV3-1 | CASSQEWGLQGRGWTLNTEAFF | TGTGCCAGCAGCCAAGAATGGGGATTACAGGGTAGGGGATGGACCTTGAACACTGAAGCTTTCTTT